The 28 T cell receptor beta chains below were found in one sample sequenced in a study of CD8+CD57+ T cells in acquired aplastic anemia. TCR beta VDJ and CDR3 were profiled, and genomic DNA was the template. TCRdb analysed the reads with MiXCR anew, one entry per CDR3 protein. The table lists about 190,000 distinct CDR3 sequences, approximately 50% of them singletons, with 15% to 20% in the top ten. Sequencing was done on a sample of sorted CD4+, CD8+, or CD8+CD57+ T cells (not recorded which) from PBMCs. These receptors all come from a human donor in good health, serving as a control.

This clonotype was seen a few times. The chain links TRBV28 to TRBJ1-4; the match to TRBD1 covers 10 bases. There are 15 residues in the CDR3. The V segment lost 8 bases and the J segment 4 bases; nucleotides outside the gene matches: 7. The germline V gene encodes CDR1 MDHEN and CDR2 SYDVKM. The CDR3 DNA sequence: TGTGCCAGCCGGGACAGGGGTTTCATTAATGAAAAACTGTTTTTT. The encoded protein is CASRDRGFINEKLFF.

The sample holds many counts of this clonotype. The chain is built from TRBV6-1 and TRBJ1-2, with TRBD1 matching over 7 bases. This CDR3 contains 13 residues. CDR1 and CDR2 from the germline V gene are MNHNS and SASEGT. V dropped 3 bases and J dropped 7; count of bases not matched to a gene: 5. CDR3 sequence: CASSDPTGFGYTF. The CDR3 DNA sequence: TGTGCCAGCAGTGACCCGACAGGGTTTGGCTACACCTTC.

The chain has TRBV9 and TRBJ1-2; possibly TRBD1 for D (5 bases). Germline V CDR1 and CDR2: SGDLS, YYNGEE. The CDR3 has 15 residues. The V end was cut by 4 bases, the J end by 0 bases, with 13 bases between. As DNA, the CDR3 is TGTGCCAGCAGCCCTTCAGGGACGACTAACTATGGCTACACCTTC. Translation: CASSPSGTTNYGYTF.

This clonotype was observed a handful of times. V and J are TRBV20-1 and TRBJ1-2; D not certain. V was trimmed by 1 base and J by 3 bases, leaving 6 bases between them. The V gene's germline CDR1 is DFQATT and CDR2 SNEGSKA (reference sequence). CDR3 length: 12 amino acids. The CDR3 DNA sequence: TGCAGTGCTAGAGGGAGGGACTATGGCTACACCTTC. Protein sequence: CSARGRDYGYTF.

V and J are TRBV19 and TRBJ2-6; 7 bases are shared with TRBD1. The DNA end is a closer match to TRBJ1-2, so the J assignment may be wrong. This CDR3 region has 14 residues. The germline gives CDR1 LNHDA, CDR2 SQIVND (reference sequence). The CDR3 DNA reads TGTGCCAGTAGTCATTGGGACAGAATTGGTGGCTACACCTTC. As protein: CASSHWDRIGGYTF.

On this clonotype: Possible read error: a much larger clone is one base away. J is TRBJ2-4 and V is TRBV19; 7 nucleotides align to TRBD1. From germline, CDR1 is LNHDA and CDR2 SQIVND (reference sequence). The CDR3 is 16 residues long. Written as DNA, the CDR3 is TGTGCCAGTAGTATAGGAGGGGGCGCAACCAAAAACATTAAGTACTTC. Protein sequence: CASSIGGGATKNIKYF.

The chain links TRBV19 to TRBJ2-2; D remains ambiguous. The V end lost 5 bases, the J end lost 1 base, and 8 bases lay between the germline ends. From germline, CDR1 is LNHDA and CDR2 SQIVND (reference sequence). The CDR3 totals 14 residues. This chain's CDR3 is CASSVTENTGELFF. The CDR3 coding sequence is TGTGCCAGTAGTGTCACTGAGAACACCGGGGAGCTGTTTTTT.

The CDR3 is CSARPLLAGTPSNQPQHF. The DNA for the CDR3 is TGCAGTGCTAGGCCCCTGCTGGCCGGGACTCCTAGCAATCAGCCCCAGCATTTT. The chain uses TRBV20-1 and TRBJ1-5; D is possibly TRBD1 (5 bases). The CDR3 sequence is 18 residues long. V dropped 3 bases and J dropped 0 bases, with 21 bases sitting between them. CDR1 DFQATT and CDR2 SNEGSKA come from the germline V gene (reference sequence).

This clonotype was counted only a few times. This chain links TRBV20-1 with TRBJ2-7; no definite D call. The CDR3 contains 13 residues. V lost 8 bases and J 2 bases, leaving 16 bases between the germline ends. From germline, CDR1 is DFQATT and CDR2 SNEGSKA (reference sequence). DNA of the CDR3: TGCAGTCCTCGGGCCCCACAGACCTACGAGCAGTACTTC. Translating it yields CSPRAPQTYEQYF.

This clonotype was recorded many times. CDR3 nucleotide sequence: TGTGCCAGCAGTTACCGGGCGGGGGGTTTCCCTCGGGGGACCCAGTACTTC. This sequence encodes CASSYRAGGFPRGTQYF. This sequence joins TRBV6-2 or TRBV6-3 and TRBJ2-5; 8 bases align to TRBD2. The length of the CDR3 is 17 residues. Germline V gene data show CDR1 as MNHEY and CDR2 as SVGEGT. The J segment lost 7 bases and the V segment lost 2 bases, leaving 15 bases of the junction unmatched.

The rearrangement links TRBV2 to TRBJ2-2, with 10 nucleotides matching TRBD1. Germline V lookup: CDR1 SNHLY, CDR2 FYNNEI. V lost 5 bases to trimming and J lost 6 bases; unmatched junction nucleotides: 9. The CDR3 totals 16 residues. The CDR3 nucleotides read TGTGCCAGCAGTCAGACTTGGGACAGGGGATCCGGGGAGCTGTTTTTT. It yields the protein CASSQTWDRGSGELFF.

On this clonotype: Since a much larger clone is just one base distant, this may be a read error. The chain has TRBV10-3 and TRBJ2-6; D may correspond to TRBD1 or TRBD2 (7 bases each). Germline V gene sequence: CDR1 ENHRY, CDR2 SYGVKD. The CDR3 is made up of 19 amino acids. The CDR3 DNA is TGTGCCATCAGTAGCAGGGGGGGGGGTACCCACTCTGGGGCCAACATCCTGACTTTC. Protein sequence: CAISSRGGGTHSGANILTF.

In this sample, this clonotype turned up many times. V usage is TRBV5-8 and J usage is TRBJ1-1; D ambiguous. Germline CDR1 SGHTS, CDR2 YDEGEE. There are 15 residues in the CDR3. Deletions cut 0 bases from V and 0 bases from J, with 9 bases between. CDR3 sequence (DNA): TGTGCCAGCAGCTTGGATCAAACATTGAACACTGAAGCTTTCTTT. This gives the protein CASSLDQTLNTEAFF.

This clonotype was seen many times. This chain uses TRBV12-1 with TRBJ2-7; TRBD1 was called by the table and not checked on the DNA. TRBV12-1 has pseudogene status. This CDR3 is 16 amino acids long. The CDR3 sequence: CASSTRDRLLVYEQYF. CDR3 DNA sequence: TGTGCCAGCAGCACCCGGGACCGCCTACTTGTCTACGAGCAGTACTTC.

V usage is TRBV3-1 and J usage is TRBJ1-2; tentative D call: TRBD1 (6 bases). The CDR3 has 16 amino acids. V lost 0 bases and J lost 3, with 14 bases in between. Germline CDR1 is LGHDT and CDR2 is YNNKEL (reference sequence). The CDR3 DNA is TGTGCCAGCAGCCAAGATATTAGGACAGTGTACTATGGCTACACCTTC. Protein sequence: CASSQDIRTVYYGYTF.

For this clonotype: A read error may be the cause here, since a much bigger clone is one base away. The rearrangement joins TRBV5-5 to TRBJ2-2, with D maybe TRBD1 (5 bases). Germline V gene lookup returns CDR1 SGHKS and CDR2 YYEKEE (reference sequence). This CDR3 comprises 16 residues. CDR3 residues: CASSLAKGSNAGELFF. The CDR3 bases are TGTGCCAGCAGCTTAGCGAAGGGGTCGAACGCCGGGGAGCTGTTTTTT.

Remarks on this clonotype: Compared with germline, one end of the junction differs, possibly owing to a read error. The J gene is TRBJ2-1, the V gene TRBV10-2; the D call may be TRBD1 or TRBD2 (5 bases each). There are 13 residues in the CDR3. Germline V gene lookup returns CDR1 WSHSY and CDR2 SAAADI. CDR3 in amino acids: CASSPGPDNEQFF. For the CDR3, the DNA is TGTGCCAGCAGCCCGGGACCCGACAATGAGCAGTTCTTC.

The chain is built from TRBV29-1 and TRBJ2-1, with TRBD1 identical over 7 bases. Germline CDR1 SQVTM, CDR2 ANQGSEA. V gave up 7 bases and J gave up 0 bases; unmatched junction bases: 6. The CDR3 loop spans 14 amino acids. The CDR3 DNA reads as TGCAGCGCCGACACAGGGGACTCCTACAATGAGCAGTTCTTC. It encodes CSADTGDSYNEQFF.

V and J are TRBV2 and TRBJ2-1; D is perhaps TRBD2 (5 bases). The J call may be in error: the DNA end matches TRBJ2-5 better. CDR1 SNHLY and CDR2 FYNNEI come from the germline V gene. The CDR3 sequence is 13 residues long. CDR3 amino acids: CASSWLERETQYF. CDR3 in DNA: TGTGCCAGCAGTTGGCTAGAGCGGGAGACCCAGTACTTC.

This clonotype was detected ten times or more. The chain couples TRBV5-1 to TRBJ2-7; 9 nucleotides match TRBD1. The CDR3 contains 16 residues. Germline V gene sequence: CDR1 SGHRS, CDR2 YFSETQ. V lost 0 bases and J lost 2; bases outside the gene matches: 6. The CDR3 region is CASSLGRDRVTYEQYF. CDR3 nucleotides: TGCGCCAGCAGCTTGGGCCGGGACAGGGTGACCTACGAGCAGTACTTC.

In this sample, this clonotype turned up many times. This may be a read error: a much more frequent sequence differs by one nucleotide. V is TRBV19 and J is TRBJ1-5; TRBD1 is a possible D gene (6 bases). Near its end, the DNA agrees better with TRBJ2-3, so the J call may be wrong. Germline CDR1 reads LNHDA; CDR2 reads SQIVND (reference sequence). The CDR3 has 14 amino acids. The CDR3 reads CASSFETGRQPQYF. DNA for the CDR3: TGTGCCAGTAGTTTCGAGACAGGACGTCAGCCCCAGTATTTT.

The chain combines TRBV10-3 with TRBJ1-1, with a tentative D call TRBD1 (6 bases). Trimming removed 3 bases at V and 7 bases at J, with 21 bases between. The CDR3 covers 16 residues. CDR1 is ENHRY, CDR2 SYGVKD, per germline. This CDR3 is CAISELLRGSGDEAFF. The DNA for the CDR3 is TGTGCCATCAGTGAACTCCTCAGGGGCAGTGGGGATGAAGCTTTCTTT.

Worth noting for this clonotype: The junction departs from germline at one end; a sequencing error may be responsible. The CDR3 DNA reads as TGTGCCAGCAGTTCCGGGACAGTAGGCGCCGGGGAGCTGCTTTTT. Translated: CASSSGTVGAGELLF. V usage is TRBV6-1 and J usage is TRBJ2-2; 7 nucleotides align to TRBD1. This CDR3 has 15 amino acids. Germline assignment: CDR1 MNHNS and CDR2 SASEGT.

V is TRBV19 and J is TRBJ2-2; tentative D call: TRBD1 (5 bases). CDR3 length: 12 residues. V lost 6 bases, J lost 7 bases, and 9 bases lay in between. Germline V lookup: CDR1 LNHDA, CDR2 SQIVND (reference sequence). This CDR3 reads CASSRESGELFF. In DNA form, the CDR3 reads TGTGCCAGTAGCAGGGAAAGCGGGGAGCTGTTTTTT.

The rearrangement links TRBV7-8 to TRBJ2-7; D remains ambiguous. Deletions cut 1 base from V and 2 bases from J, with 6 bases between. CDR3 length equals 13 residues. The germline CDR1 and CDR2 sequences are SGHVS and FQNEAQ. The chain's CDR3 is CASSLVEAYEQYF. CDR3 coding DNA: TGTGCCAGCAGCTTAGTCGAAGCCTACGAGCAGTACTTC. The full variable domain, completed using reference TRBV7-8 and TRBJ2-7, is GAGVSQSPRYKVAKRGQDVALRCDPISGHVSLFWYQQALGQGPEFLTYFQNEAQLDKSGLPSDRFFAERPEGSVSTLKIQRTQQEDSAVYLCASSLVEAYEQYFGPGTRLTVT.

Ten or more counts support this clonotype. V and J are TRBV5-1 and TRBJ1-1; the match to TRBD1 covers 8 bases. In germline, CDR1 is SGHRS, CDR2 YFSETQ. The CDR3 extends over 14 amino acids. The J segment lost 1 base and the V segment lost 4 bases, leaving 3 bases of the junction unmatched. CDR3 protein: CASSTGQGNTEAFF. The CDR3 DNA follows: TGCGCCAGCAGCACCGGACAGGGGAACACTGAAGCTTTCTTT.

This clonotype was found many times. The CDR3 DNA sequence: TGTGCCAGCAGTGAGTGGGCCTGGGTAGCGGGGGGGCAGGATGAGCAGTTCTTC. It translates to CASSEWAWVAGGQDEQFF. The V call is TRBV6-1, the J call TRBJ2-1; 11 nucleotides match TRBD2. V shed 3 bases, J shed 8 bases, and the junction held 15 bases outside the gene matches. Germline V CDR1 and CDR2: MNHNS, SASEGT. The CDR3 spans 18 residues.

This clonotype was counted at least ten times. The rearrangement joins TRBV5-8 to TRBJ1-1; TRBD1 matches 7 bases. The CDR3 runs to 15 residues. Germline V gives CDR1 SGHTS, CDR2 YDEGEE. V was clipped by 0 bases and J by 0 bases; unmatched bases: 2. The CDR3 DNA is TGTGCCAGCAGCTTGGGACAGGGTATGAACACTGAAGCTTTCTTT. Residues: CASSLGQGMNTEAFF.